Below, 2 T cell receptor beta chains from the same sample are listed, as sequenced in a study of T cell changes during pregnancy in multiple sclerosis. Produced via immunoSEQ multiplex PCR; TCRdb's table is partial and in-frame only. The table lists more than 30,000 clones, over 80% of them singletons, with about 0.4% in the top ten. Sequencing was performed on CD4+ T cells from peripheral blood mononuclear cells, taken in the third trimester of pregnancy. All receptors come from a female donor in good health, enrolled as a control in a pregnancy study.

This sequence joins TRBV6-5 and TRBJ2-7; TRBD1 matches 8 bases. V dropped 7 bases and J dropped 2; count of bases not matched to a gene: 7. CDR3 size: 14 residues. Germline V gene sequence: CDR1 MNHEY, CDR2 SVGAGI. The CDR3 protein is CASNPSGQAYEQYF. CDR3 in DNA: TGTGCCAGCAACCCCTCGGGACAGGCCTACGAGCAGTACTTC.

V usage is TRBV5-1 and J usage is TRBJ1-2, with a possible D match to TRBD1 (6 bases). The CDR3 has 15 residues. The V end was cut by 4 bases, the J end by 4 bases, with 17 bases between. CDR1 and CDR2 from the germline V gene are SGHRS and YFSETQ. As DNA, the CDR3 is TGCGCCAGCAGCCGTGGGGACACGCAGATCTATGGCTACACCTTC. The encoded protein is CASSRGDTQIYGYTF.